Included here is one T cell receptor (beta chain) sequence, with context. With a J-beta primer mix and a sample-barcoded 5' primer, a second PCR ran 7 to 11 cycles. TCRdb redid the calling of the 5' RACE reads with MiXCR, one entry per CDR3 protein. In the table there are about 840,000 distinct CDR3 sequences, 25% to 35% of which are singletons. This sample was taken from a study of blood T cells in healthy people across ages. J lost 5 bases, V lost 0 bases, and 4 bases had no gene match. The CDR3 loop spans 14 amino acids. The germline V gene has CDR1 DFQATT and CDR2 SNEGSKA (reference sequence). The data were also submitted as part of a second study, on T cells of mothers and their children. That source adds: Healthy Caucasian mothers, three in number, and their six children were the donors. The output of TCR recombination is shaped by thymic selection similarly in related and unrelated pairs.

The chain joins TRBV20-1 to TRBJ2-7; 10 bases line up with TRBD1. Sequencing was done on a sample of blood. The clonotype was recovered from a woman aged 40 to 49 in good health. The DNA for the CDR3 is TGCAGTGCTAGAGATGTGACAGGGGGCCACGAGCAGTACTTC. Encoded protein: CSARDVTGGHEQYF.